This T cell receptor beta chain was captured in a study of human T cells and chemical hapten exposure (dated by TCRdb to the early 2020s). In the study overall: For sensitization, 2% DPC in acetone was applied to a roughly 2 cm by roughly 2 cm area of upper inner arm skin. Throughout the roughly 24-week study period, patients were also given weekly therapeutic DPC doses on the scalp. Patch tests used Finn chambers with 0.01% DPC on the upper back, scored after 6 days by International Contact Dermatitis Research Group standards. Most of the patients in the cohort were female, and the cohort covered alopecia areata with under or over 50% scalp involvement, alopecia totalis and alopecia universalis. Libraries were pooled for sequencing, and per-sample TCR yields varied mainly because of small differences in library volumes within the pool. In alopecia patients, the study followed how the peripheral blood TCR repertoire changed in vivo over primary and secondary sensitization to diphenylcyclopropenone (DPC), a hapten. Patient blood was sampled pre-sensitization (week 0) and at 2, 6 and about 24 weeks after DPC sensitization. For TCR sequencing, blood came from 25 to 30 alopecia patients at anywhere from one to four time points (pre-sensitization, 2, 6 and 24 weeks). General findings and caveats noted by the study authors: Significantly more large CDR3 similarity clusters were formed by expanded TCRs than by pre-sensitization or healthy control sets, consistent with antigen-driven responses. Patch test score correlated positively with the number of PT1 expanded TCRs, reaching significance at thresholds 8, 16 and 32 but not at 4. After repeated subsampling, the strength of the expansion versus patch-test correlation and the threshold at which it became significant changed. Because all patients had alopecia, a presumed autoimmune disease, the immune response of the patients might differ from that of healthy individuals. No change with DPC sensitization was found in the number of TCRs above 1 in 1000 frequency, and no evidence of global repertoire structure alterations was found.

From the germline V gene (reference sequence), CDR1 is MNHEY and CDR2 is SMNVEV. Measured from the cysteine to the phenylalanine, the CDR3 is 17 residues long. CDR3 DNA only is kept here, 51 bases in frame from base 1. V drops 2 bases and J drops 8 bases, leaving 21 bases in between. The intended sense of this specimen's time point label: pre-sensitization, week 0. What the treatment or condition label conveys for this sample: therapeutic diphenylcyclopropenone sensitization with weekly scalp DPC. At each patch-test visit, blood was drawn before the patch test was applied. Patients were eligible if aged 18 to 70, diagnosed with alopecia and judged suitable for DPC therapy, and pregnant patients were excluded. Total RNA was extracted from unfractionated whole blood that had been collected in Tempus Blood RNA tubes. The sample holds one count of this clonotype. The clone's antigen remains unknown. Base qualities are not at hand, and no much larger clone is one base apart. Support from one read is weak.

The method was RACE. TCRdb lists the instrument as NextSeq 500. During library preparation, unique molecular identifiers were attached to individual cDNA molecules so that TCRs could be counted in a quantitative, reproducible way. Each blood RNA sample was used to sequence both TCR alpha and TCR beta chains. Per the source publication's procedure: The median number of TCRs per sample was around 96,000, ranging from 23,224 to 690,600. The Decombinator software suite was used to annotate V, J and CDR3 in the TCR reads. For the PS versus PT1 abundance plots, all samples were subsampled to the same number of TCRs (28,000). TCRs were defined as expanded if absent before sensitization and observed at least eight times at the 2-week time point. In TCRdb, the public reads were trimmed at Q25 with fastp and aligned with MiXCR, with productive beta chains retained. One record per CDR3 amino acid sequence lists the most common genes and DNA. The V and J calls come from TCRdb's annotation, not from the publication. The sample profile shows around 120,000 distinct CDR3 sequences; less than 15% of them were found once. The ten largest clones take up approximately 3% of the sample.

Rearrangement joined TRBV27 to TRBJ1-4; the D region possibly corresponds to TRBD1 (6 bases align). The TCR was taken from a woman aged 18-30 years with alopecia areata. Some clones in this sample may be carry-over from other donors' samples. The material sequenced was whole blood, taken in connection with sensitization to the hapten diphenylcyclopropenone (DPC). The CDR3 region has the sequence CASSLAAEIGQQEKLFF. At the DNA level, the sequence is TGTGCCAGCAGTTTAGCCGCAGAAATAGGACAGCAAGAAAAACTGTTTTTT.